This record concerns one T cell receptor (beta chain) sequence. The CDR3 has 14 amino acids. V lost 7 bases, J lost 2 bases, and 12 bases lay in between. Looked up from germline, CDR1 is SEHNR and CDR2 is FQNEAQ (reference sequence). This entry comes from a study of blood T cell repertoires in COVID-19. Clones were read by immunoSEQ multiplex PCR, and TCRdb kept only the in-frame ones, dropping some. The table includes about 480,000 clones, roughly 90% detected once. This chain connects TRBV7-9 to TRBJ2-1; D not certain. The receptor comes from a woman in her 40s who had recovered from COVID-19. Material: PBMCs or T cells enriched from blood (not recorded which). CDR3 coding DNA: TGTGCCAGCACGGCCGAAGCTACCTACAATGAGCAGTTCTTC. Its protein product is CASTAEATYNEQFF.